These 12 T cell receptor beta chains were sequenced from one sample in a study of chemoradiotherapy in HPV16-positive cancers. Profiled with immunoSEQ multiplex PCR; TCRdb holds only in-frame clones, not every one. The repertoire consists of tens of thousands of clones, with around 88% occurring once and the leading ten covering 4.5% to 5.5%. The material was blood, obtained from a patient who underwent chemoradiotherapy. These TCRs come from a human donor with HPV-associated anogenital cancer.

This clone was detected once. V and J are TRBV28 and TRBJ1-2; no clear D gene. Trimming shortened V by 6 bases and J by 6 bases, and 20 bases separated the two germline ends. CDR1 is MDHEN, CDR2 SYDVKM, per germline. The CDR3 length is 15 residues. CDR3 loop: CASSPPSWGIDGYTF. In nucleotides, the CDR3 is TGTGCCAGCAGCCCCCCAAGTTGGGGAATCGATGGCTACACCTTC.

The chain has TRBV29-1 and TRBJ2-1; D call uncertain. The CDR3 sequence is 13 residues long. In germline, CDR1 is SQVTM, CDR2 ANQGSEA. The ends were cut back, 1 base at V and 4 bases at J, with 8 bases in the middle. CDR3 in amino acids: CSVEGGRYNEQFF. The CDR3 nucleotides are TGCAGCGTTGAAGGCGGACGGTACAATGAGCAGTTCTTC.

The rearrangement links TRBV19 to TRBJ2-3, with D perhaps TRBD2 (6 bases). The germline CDR1 and CDR2 sequences are LNHDA and SQIVND (reference sequence). CDR3 length: 16 amino acids. V was cut by 5 bases and J by 4 bases, with 19 bases left in between. The CDR3 reads CASSDSGRGVADTQYF. The DNA for the CDR3 is TGTGCCAGTAGTGACTCTGGGCGGGGAGTCGCAGATACGCAGTATTTT.

The rearrangement uses TRBV4-1 and TRBJ1-1; no reliable D call. The CDR3 loop spans 15 amino acids. Per germline, CDR1 MGHRA and CDR2 YSYEKL. V lost 0 bases, J lost 1 base, and 9 bases lay in between. Written as DNA, the CDR3 is TGCGCCAGCAGCCAAGACAGGCAGCCGAACACTGAAGCTTTCTTT. Translated, it gives CASSQDRQPNTEAFF.

The chain joins TRBV6-6 to TRBJ1-2, with D unclear. The germline V and J ends were trimmed by 5 bases and 4 bases, with 14 bases remaining between them. CDR1 MNHNY and CDR2 SVGAGI come from the germline V gene (reference sequence). This CDR3 is 14 amino acids long. As DNA, the CDR3 is TGTGCCAGCAGTACCCGAGGAGGGAGCTATGGCTACACCTTC. This sequence encodes CASSTRGGSYGYTF.

The gene calls are TRBV25-1 and TRBJ1-2, with TRBD1 matching 8 bases. CDR3 length equals 13 residues. Looked up from germline, CDR1 is MGHDK and CDR2 is SYGVNS. The junction had 6 bases not matched to a gene; V was cut back by 1 base and J by 11 bases. The CDR3 reads CASSEWDRTLYTF. In DNA form, the CDR3 reads TGTGCCAGCAGTGAATGGGACAGGACCTTGTACACCTTC.

This clone was seen just once. J is TRBJ2-1 and V is TRBV19; 11 bases are a match to TRBD2. The V and J ends lost 7 bases and 3 bases, in that order; junction bases with no gene match: 8. Germline CDR1 reads LNHDA; CDR2 reads SQIVND (reference sequence). This CDR3 has 16 residues. The CDR3: CASTLGTSGYYNEQFF. The DNA for the CDR3 is TGTGCCAGTACCCTGGGGACTAGCGGATACTACAATGAGCAGTTCTTC.

The chain is built from TRBV9 and TRBJ2-1; 7 bases align to TRBD2. This CDR3 has 15 amino acids. With V trimmed by 3 bases and J by 9 bases, 12 bases remained unmatched. Germline assignment: CDR1 SGDLS and CDR2 YYNGEE. The chain's CDR3 is CASSATPSPGGEQFF. The CDR3 DNA reads as TGTGCCAGCAGCGCAACACCTTCCCCGGGGGGTGAGCAGTTCTTC.

V is TRBV19 and J is TRBJ1-1; no definite D call. The CDR3 covers 13 residues. V lost 5 bases and J lost 0, with 7 bases in between. Germline V gene lookup returns CDR1 LNHDA and CDR2 SQIVND (reference sequence). CDR3 residues: CASSEGLNTEAFF. The CDR3 DNA reads TGTGCCAGTAGTGAAGGGCTGAACACTGAAGCTTTCTTT.

This chain joins TRBV6-6 and TRBJ2-5; maybe TRBD1 (6 bases). V was trimmed by 2 bases and J by 3 bases, leaving 13 bases between them. Germline lookup yields CDR1 MNHNY and CDR2 SVGAGI (reference sequence). This CDR3 is built from 15 residues. The DNA of the CDR3 is TGTGCCAGCAGTTACCCCACGGGACAAAAAGAGACCCAGTACTTC. Its translation is CASSYPTGQKETQYF.

In regard to this clone: The junction and the germline gene differ at one end; a read error may be behind it. This CDR3 is CASSQEAMETQYF. Here the CDR3 DNA reads TGTGCTAGCAGCCAAGAGGCTATGGAGACCCAGTACTTC. The J gene is TRBJ2-5, the V gene TRBV7-7, with unresolved D. In germline, CDR1 is SSHAT, CDR2 FNYEAQ (reference sequence). The CDR3 extends over 13 amino acids.

The chain couples TRBV27 to TRBJ2-1; D unresolved. Germline-derived CDR1 and CDR2 are MNHEY and SMNVEV (reference sequence). Deletions cut 3 bases from V and 9 bases from J, with 12 bases between. CDR3 length: 13 residues. CDR3 region: CASSFGRWGEQFF. In nucleotides, the CDR3 is TGTGCCAGCAGTTTCGGGCGATGGGGTGAGCAGTTCTTC.